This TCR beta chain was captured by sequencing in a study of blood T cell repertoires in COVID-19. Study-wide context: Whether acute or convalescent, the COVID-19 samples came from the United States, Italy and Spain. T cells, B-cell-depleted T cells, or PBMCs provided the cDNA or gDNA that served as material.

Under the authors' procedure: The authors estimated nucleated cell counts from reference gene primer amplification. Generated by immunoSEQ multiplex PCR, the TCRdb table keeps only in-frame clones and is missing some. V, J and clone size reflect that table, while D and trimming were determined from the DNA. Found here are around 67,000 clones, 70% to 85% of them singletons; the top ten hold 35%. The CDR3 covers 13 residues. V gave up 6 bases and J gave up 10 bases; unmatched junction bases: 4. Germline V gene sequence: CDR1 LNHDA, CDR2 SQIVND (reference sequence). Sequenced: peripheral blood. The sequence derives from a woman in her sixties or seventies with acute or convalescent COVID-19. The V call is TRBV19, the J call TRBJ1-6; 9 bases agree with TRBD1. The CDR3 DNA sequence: TGTGCCAGTAGGGGGACAGGGCGATCACCCCTCCACTTT. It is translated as CASRGTGRSPLHF. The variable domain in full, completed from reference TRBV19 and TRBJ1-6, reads DGGITQSPKYLFRKEGQNVTLSCEQNLNHDAMYWYRQDPGQGLRLIYYSQIVNDFQKGDIAEGYSVSREKKESFPLTVTSAQKNPTAFYLCASRGTGRSPLHFGNGTRLTVT.